One sample yielded the 24 T cell receptor beta chains listed below, sequenced in a study of blood T cell repertoires in COVID-19 (dated by TCRdb to 2020 to 2022). Library prep was done by the immunoSEQ multiplex PCR assay. The immuneACCESS repertoire file appears here via TCRdb, limited to in-frame rearrangements. These files lack a portion of the clones; in checked studies, under half of the deficit traces to unresolved V genes, and the cause of the others is not known. Recorded for this sample are fewer than 300,000 clones; about four fifths of them occurred a single time. Roughly 1.5% of the sample rests with the top ten. The specimen was peripheral blood. The receptors derive from a human donor with COVID-19, enrolled during active disease. The donor label of this sample is uncertain.

CDR3 in DNA: TGTGCCAGCAGTACCACAGGGTATGGCTACACCTTC. This translates into CASSTTGYGYTF. The V call is TRBV7-8, the J call TRBJ1-2, with a tentative D call TRBD1 (6 bases). CDR3 length: 12 amino acids. Trimming took 6 bases from V and 5 from J, leaving 10 bases between them. Germline V gene data show CDR1 as SGHVS and CDR2 as FQNEAQ.

V gene TRBV3-1 (or the pseudogene TRBV3-2) combines with J gene TRBJ1-5, with D unresolved. The V gene's germline CDR1 is LGHDT and CDR2 YNNKEL (reference sequence). V was cut by 6 bases and J by 5 bases, with 8 bases left in between. The CDR3 covers 12 residues. The CDR3 nucleotides read TGTGCCAGCAGTTTTACAGATCAGCCCCAGCATTTT. As protein: CASSFTDQPQHF.

The rearrangement links TRBV9 to TRBJ1-1; 8 nucleotides agree with TRBD1. The V gene's germline CDR1 is SGDLS and CDR2 YYNGEE. V was clipped by 4 bases and J by 10 bases; unmatched bases: 12. CDR3 length: 14 amino acids. CDR3 nucleotides: TGTGCCAGCAGCCCTATCGGCGGCAGGGGGCGAGCTTTCTTT. Translating it yields CASSPIGGRGRAFF.

V usage is TRBV5-1 and J usage is TRBJ2-3; D unclear. The V end was cut by 0 bases, the J end by 2 bases, with 10 bases between. The CDR3 loop spans 15 amino acids. CDR1 SGHRS and CDR2 YFSETQ come from the germline V gene. CDR3 region: CASSLVRASTDTQYF. The CDR3 DNA sequence: TGCGCCAGCAGCTTGGTGCGAGCTTCCACAGATACGCAGTATTTT. The whole variable domain, remainder taken from reference TRBV5-1 and TRBJ2-3, is KAGVTQTPRYLIKTRGQQVTLSCSPISGHRSVSWYQQTPGQGLQFLFEYFSETQRNKGNFPGRFSGRQFSNSRSEMNVSTLELGDSALYLCASSLVRASTDTQYFGPGTRLTVL.

The rearrangement joins TRBV6-1 to TRBJ1-5; tentatively, D is TRBD1 (6 bases). This CDR3 spans 14 amino acids. Trimming removed 1 base from V and 7 bases from J, with 11 bases in between. The V gene's germline CDR1 is MNHNS and CDR2 SASEGT. This chain's CDR3 is CASSEGRGGQPQHF. The CDR3 DNA is TGTGCCAGCAGTGAAGGCAGGGGCGGCCAGCCCCAGCATTTT.

Worth noting for this clone: Other DNA sequences in the same sample also yield this CDR3. The genes are TRBV3-1 (or the pseudogene TRBV3-2) and TRBJ1-5; D is undetermined. V was pared by 2 bases and J by 6 bases, with 5 bases between. The germline CDR1 and CDR2 sequences are LGHDT and YNNKEL (reference sequence). CDR3 length: 12 residues. This chain's CDR3 is CASSQRGQPQHF. CDR3 sequence (DNA): TGTGCCAGCAGCCAACGCGGTCAGCCCCAGCATTTT.

V usage is TRBV5-1 and J usage is TRBJ2-1, with 9 bases identical to TRBD2. Germline V lookup: CDR1 SGHRS, CDR2 YFSETQ. The CDR3 runs 15 residues. The V gene end was trimmed by 0 bases and the J gene end by 4 bases; junction bases not matched to a gene: 2. The CDR3 region is CASSLETSGYNEQFF. The CDR3 DNA follows: TGCGCCAGCAGCTTGGAAACTAGCGGGTACAATGAGCAGTTCTTC.

The V gene is TRBV15, the J gene TRBJ2-1; maybe TRBD1 (5 bases). The CDR3 spans 17 residues. CDR1 and CDR2 (germline): LNHNV, YYDKDF (reference sequence). Trimming removed 5 bases from V and 0 bases from J, with 17 bases in between. CDR3 region: CATSPPWGGSSYNEQFF. In DNA form, the CDR3 reads TGTGCCACCAGCCCACCTTGGGGCGGCAGCTCCTACAATGAGCAGTTCTTC.

V is TRBV29-1 and J is TRBJ1-1; possibly TRBD1 for D (5 bases). Trimming stripped 4 bases from V and 3 bases from J, with 15 bases between. Germline assignment: CDR1 SQVTM and CDR2 ANQGSEA. The CDR3 loop spans 14 amino acids. CDR3 DNA sequence: TGCAGCGTTGTAAGATGGGGCGGGGACACTGAAGCTTTCTTT. It translates to CSVVRWGGDTEAFF.

The genes are TRBV28 and TRBJ2-7, with 10 positions matching TRBD1. V was clipped by 9 bases and J by 4 bases; unmatched bases: 6. The CDR3 has 13 residues. Germline CDR1 is MDHEN and CDR2 is SYDVKM. DNA for the CDR3: TGTGCCAGTGGACAGGGGGGGACTTACGAGCAGTACTTC. Translating it yields CASGQGGTYEQYF.

This clone was observed a single time. The V call is TRBV30, the J call TRBJ1-2; D unresolved. This CDR3 spans 14 amino acids. With 0 bases removed from V and 0 bases from J, the gap between germline ends came to 8 bases. CDR1 and CDR2 (germline): GTSNPN, SVGIG (reference sequence). The CDR3 spells CAWSVRGSNYGYTF. The DNA of the CDR3 is TGTGCCTGGAGTGTCCGGGGATCTAACTATGGCTACACCTTC.

This chain connects TRBV28 to TRBJ2-7, with 10 bases fitting TRBD1. Germline values: CDR1 MDHEN, CDR2 SYDVKM. The CDR3 consists of 15 residues. The J segment lost 5 bases and the V segment lost 8 bases, leaving 12 bases of the junction unmatched. Here the CDR3 DNA reads TGTGCCAGCCTCCCCCCGGGACAGGGGTGGAACGAGCAGTACTTC. This sequence encodes CASLPPGQGWNEQYF.

The V and J genes are TRBV29-1 and TRBJ1-3; D call uncertain. Germline V lookup: CDR1 SQVTM, CDR2 ANQGSEA. Trimming removed 7 bases from V and 4 bases from J, with 11 bases in between. The CDR3 covers 12 residues. In DNA form, the CDR3 reads TGCAGCGCTCGAGGTCCCGGAAACACCATATATTTT. Its protein is CSARGPGNTIYF. The full variable domain, in which reference TRBV29-1 and TRBJ1-3 provide the parts outside the CDR3, is SAVISQKPSRDICQRGTSLTIQCQVDSQVTMMFWYRQQPGQSLTLIATANQGSEATYESGFVIDKFPISRPNLTFSTLTVSNMSPEDSSIYLCSARGPGNTIYFGEGSWLTVV.

The rearrangement links TRBV2 to TRBJ1-6; 12 nucleotides match TRBD1. The CDR3 length is 15 residues. V shed 7 bases and J 6 bases; nucleotides not matched to a gene: 4. The germline V gene has CDR1 SNHLY and CDR2 FYNNEI. The DNA of the CDR3 is TGTGCCAGCATGGGACAGGGGGCGAGTAATTCACCCCTCCACTTT. Amino acids: CASMGQGASNSPLHF.

The chain has TRBV27 and TRBJ2-3; TRBD2 matches 8 bases. Per the germline V gene, CDR1 is MNHEY and CDR2 is SMNVEV (reference sequence). CDR3 size: 17 residues. V shed 5 bases, J shed 3 bases, and the junction held 13 bases outside the gene matches. The CDR3 nucleotides are TGTGCCAGCAGTCCCCTCTTTACGGGAGGGCCAACAGATACGCAGTATTTT. This gives the protein CASSPLFTGGPTDTQYF.

V and J are TRBV30 and TRBJ1-2; 9 nucleotides agree with TRBD1. Germline CDR1 reads GTSNPN; CDR2 reads SVGIG (reference sequence). The junction had 7 bases not matched to a gene; V was cut back by 0 bases and J by 8 bases. The CDR3 consists of 14 residues. Here the CDR3 reads CAWSVLDRGAGYTF. CDR3 bases: TGTGCCTGGAGTGTACTGGACAGGGGAGCGGGCTACACCTTC.

The chain employs TRBV6-5 and TRBJ2-7, with a weak D call TRBD2 (6 bases). This CDR3 spans 15 amino acids. V dropped 0 bases and J dropped 4 bases, with 13 bases sitting between them. Germline CDR1 MNHEY, CDR2 SVGAGI. CDR3 bases: TGTGCCAGCAGTTACTCGTCGGGACTTGGATACGAGCAGTACTTC. Its translation: CASSYSSGLGYEQYF.

The chain employs TRBV28 and TRBJ2-3, with a weak D call TRBD1 (8 bases). V lost 10 bases to trimming and J lost 0 bases, with 20 bases between them. The CDR3 totals 16 residues. The germline V gene encodes CDR1 MDHEN and CDR2 SYDVKM. The chain's CDR3 is CATHGEGQASTDTQYF. CDR3 bases: TGTGCCACCCATGGGGAGGGACAGGCCAGCACAGATACGCAGTATTTT.

J is TRBJ1-4 and V is TRBV11-2; D unresolved. The CDR3 runs 13 residues. CDR1 SGHAT and CDR2 FQNNGV come from the germline V gene. V lost 5 bases, J lost 8 bases, and 12 bases lay in between. The CDR3 protein is CASSPGAGEKLFF. CDR3 sequence (DNA): TGTGCCAGCAGCCCCGGAGCGGGCGAAAAACTGTTTTTT.

The chain couples TRBV7-8 to TRBJ2-7; 8 bases align to TRBD2. CDR1 is SGHVS and CDR2 is FQNEAQ in the germline V gene. The CDR3 is made up of 15 amino acids. V gave up 4 bases and J gave up 2 bases; unmatched junction bases: 7. This CDR3 reads CASSSSGRGAYEQYF. CDR3 DNA: TGTGCCAGCAGCTCGAGCGGGAGAGGGGCCTACGAGCAGTACTTC. The variable domain in full, with the rest retrieved from reference TRBV7-8 and TRBJ2-7, is GAGVSQSPRYKVAKRGQDVALRCDPISGHVSLFWYQQALGQGPEFLTYFQNEAQLDKSGLPSDRFFAERPEGSVSTLKIQRTQQEDSAVYLCASSSSGRGAYEQYFGPGTRLTVT.

The chain links TRBV28 to TRBJ2-1, with 8 bases fitting TRBD2. This CDR3 has 17 residues. The germline V gene encodes CDR1 MDHEN and CDR2 SYDVKM. The ends lost 7 bases at V and 6 bases at J; junction bases unmatched: 17. In DNA form, the CDR3 reads TGTGCCAGCACCGCGTTAGGTGGCGGGGGGAGGCGCAATGAGCAGTTCTTC. It translates to CASTALGGGGRRNEQFF.

The chain uses TRBV21-1 and TRBJ2-5; the table's D call, TRBD2, has no DNA check behind it. TRBV21-1 is annotated as a pseudogene. CDR3 length: 14 amino acids. This CDR3 reads CASRRGTPQETQYF. The CDR3 nucleotides are TGTGCCAGCAGGCGAGGAACACCCCAAGAGACCCAGTACTTC.

The chain uses TRBV6-5 and TRBJ2-5; D unresolved. V was clipped by 6 bases and J by 1 base, with 9 bases between them. Germline V CDR1 and CDR2: MNHEY, SVGAGI. The CDR3 spans 13 residues. The CDR3 DNA is TGTGCCAGCAGGAACACCCTCCAAGAGACCCAGTACTTC. As protein: CASRNTLQETQYF.

The table lists this clone with a few counts. This sequence joins TRBV5-1 and TRBJ1-6; D unresolved. The CDR3 consists of 14 residues. V shed 4 bases and J shed 8 bases, with 13 bases lying between them. Germline V gene lookup returns CDR1 SGHRS and CDR2 YFSETQ. CDR3: CASSGRESDSPLHF. The CDR3 DNA follows: TGCGCCAGCAGCGGCCGGGAATCGGATTCACCCCTCCACTTT.